Given below is one TCR beta chain in context. The antigen remains undetermined. This sample is drawn from a study of post-analysis software for immune sequencing data. This CDR3 region has 14 residues. Trimming at V came to 0 bases and at J to 10 bases, leaving 2 bases not matched to a gene. The V gene's germline CDR1 is WNHNN and CDR2 SYGVQD (reference sequence). Carried by the TCR beta cDNA libraries were unique molecular identifiers. Using its own MiXCR run on the PCR reads, TCRdb lists one record per CDR3 protein. The sample yields some 700,000 distinct CDR3 sequences, 59% seen once. Study-wide results and limits: Controls showed lower frequencies than patients for 4 or 5 TRBV segments, and TRBV5-6, TRBV5-1 and TRBV20-1 were among these.

The receptor was derived from a girl aged 2 to 9 with multiple sclerosis. The sample taken for sequencing was blood. V gene TRBV10-1 combines with J gene TRBJ2-3; 12 bases fit TRBD2. The CDR3 coding sequence is TGCGCCAGCAGTGAGTCGGCTAGCGGGGGGGCGCAGTATTTT. Protein product: CASSESASGGAQYF.